The 31 T cell receptor beta chains below come from one sample, sequenced in a study of T cell repertoires in cytomegalovirus infection. The antigens these receptors bind are not known. TCRdb re-called the reads through MiXCR, storing one row per CDR3 protein. This repertoire shows 110,000 or so distinct CDR3 sequences, about 30% found once; its top ten account for 35% to 50%. The starting material was CD8+ T cells from cultured PBMCs, obtained from culture after CMV antigen stimulation. Every receptor here comes from a human donor in good health (CMV status not recorded). Some clones in this sample may be carry-over from other donors' samples.

This clonotype appeared a few times. This sequence joins TRBV5-1 and TRBJ1-1; D not resolved. Germline CDR1 and CDR2: SGHRS and YFSETQ. This CDR3 is built from 15 residues. V shed 7 bases and J shed 0 bases, with 16 bases lying between them. The CDR3 loop reads CASPTSSAVNTEAFF. For the CDR3, the DNA is TGCGCCAGCCCTACCTCTTCGGCAGTGAACACTGAAGCTTTCTTT.

This clonotype was seen many times. The V call is TRBV7-2, the J call TRBJ2-7; possible D gene TRBD1, 5 bases. In germline, CDR1 is SGHTA, CDR2 FQGNSA. V was pared by 1 base and J by 7 bases, with 20 bases between. CDR3 size: 16 residues. The CDR3 region is CASSLVVGRGFGEQYF. Written as DNA, the CDR3 is TGTGCCAGCAGCTTAGTCGTGGGTAGGGGATTTGGTGAGCAGTACTTC.

This clonotype was found many times. V gene TRBV6-1 combines with J gene TRBJ2-7; 12 bases agree with TRBD2. With 3 bases clipped from V and 0 bases from J, the junction kept 12 bases outside the gene matches. This CDR3 is built from 19 residues. CDR1 is MNHNS, CDR2 SASEGT, per germline. The CDR3 loop reads CASSEPRTSGGPSSYEQYF. In nucleotides, the CDR3 is TGTGCCAGCAGTGAGCCCAGAACTAGCGGGGGGCCAAGCTCCTACGAGCAGTACTTC.

This clonotype came up a few times. The rearrangement links TRBV7-6 to TRBJ2-1; TRBD2 matches at 9 bases. Germline lookup yields CDR1 SGHVS and CDR2 FNYEAQ. The CDR3 spans 16 residues. Losses at the gene ends were 5 bases for V and 1 base for J; bases not matched to a gene: 6. The CDR3 region is CASSRQAGGSYNEQFF. The CDR3 bases are TGTGCCAGCAGCAGGCAAGCGGGGGGATCCTACAATGAGCAGTTCTTC.

The chain links TRBV20-1 to TRBJ2-3, with D uncertain. The CDR3 runs to 17 residues. Looked up from germline, CDR1 is DFQATT and CDR2 is SNEGSKA (reference sequence). V was pared by 0 bases and J by 2 bases, with 18 bases between. The CDR3 DNA follows: TGCAGTGCTAGAGATCCCCTAAGAGCGATATTCACAGATACGCAGTATTTT. It encodes CSARDPLRAIFTDTQYF.

This clonotype has only one observation. The chain carries TRBV7-9 and TRBJ2-1; 7 nucleotides match TRBD1. Germline CDR1 reads SEHNR; CDR2 reads FQNEAQ (reference sequence). V lost 5 bases to trimming and J lost 10 bases; unmatched junction nucleotides: 2. This CDR3 spans 11 amino acids. The CDR3 protein is CASSRGQEQFF. The CDR3 DNA follows: TGTGCCAGCAGCAGGGGGCAGGAGCAGTTCTTC.

The chain links TRBV6-6 to TRBJ1-2, with D unclear. V lost 5 bases, J lost 3 bases, and 28 bases lay in between. The CDR3 sequence is 19 residues long. Germline loops: CDR1 MNHNY, CDR2 SVGAGI (reference sequence). The CDR3, as DNA: TGTGCCAGCAGTCCCCATCCATCTTGGACCCTCACCCCCTACTATGGCTACACCTTC. It specifies CASSPHPSWTLTPYYGYTF.

The chain links TRBV4-1 to TRBJ2-1; tentative D call: TRBD1 (6 bases). Germline-derived CDR1 and CDR2 are MGHRA and YSYEKL. V was clipped by 1 base and J by 10 bases, with 11 bases between them. This CDR3 spans 13 amino acids. The CDR3 coding sequence is TGCGCCAGCAGCCAAGGAGGGGGATACGAGCAGTTCTTC. This gives the protein CASSQGGGYEQFF.

V and J are TRBV6-5 and TRBJ2-1; D is tentatively TRBD1 or TRBD2 (5 bases each). V lost 7 bases, J lost 3 bases, and 19 bases lay in between. CDR1 and CDR2 (germline): MNHEY, SVGAGI. The CDR3 loop spans 16 amino acids. The CDR3 loop is CASNTGGGPYYNEQFF. DNA of the CDR3: TGTGCCAGCAACACAGGCGGCGGGCCCTACTACAATGAGCAGTTCTTC.

The chain joins TRBV2 to TRBJ1-6; the match to TRBD1 covers 9 bases. Germline CDR1 is SNHLY and CDR2 is FYNNEI. After removal of 6 bases from V and 8 bases from J, the junction contained 5 bases not matched to a gene. The CDR3 extends over 14 amino acids. The CDR3 DNA reads TGTGCCAGCAGGGCGGACAGGGGACATTCACCCCTCCACTTT. Translation gives CASRADRGHSPLHF.

Here the CDR3 reads CASSLAGGPPNEQFF. The CDR3 DNA sequence: TGTGCCAGCAGCCTAGCGGGGGGGCCGCCCAATGAGCAGTTCTTC. V gene TRBV3-1 combines with J gene TRBJ2-1; the match to TRBD2 covers 11 bases. The J segment lost 6 bases and the V segment lost 4 bases, leaving 5 bases of the junction unmatched. Germline-derived CDR1 and CDR2 are LGHDT and YNNKEL (reference sequence). This CDR3 is built from 15 residues.

This clonotype appeared a few times. The V call is TRBV7-9, the J call TRBJ2-5, with 7 bases fitting TRBD1. Germline V gene data show CDR1 as SEHNR and CDR2 as FQNEAQ (reference sequence). This CDR3 has 15 amino acids. J gave up 1 base and V 2 bases, and 4 bases lay outside the gene matches. CDR3 in DNA: TGTGCCAGCAGCTTACGGGGACAGTTCCAAGAGACCCAGTACTTC. Its protein is CASSLRGQFQETQYF. The complete variable domain, with remaining parts taken from reference TRBV7-9 and TRBJ2-5, reads DTGVSQNPRHKITKRGQNVTFRCDPISEHNRLYWYRQTLGQGPEFLTYFQNEAQLEKSRLLSDRFSAERPKGSFSTLEIQRTEQGDSAMYLCASSLRGQFQETQYFGPGTRLLVL.

The rearrangement links TRBV7-8 to TRBJ2-2; a possible D gene is TRBD2 (5 bases). CDR1 and CDR2 from the germline V gene are SGHVS and FQNEAQ. The V end lost 4 bases, the J end lost 11 bases, and 26 bases lay between the germline ends. CDR3 length equals 17 residues. CDR3 residues: CASSSIQLGRLPFELFF. The CDR3 DNA is TGTGCCAGCAGCTCGATCCAACTAGGCCGATTACCCTTTGAGCTGTTTTTT.

This clonotype turned up a few times. This chain connects TRBV12-3 or TRBV12-4 to TRBJ2-2; tentative D call: TRBD1 (5 bases). The CDR3 has 14 amino acids. Deletions cut 2 bases from V and 6 bases from J, with 10 bases between. CDR3 DNA sequence: TGTGCCAGCAGTTTATCCCAGGGTGCCGGGGAGCTGTTTTTT. Translating it yields CASSLSQGAGELFF.

This clonotype was found many times. The chain combines TRBV6-1 with TRBJ1-1; 9 nucleotides agree with TRBD1. Germline V gives CDR1 MNHNS, CDR2 SASEGT. J lost 6 bases, V lost 5 bases, and 10 bases had no gene match. This CDR3 region has 15 residues. In DNA form, the CDR3 reads TGTGCCAGCAGTCTCTGGACAGGGGAGGGGGCTGAAGCTTTCTTT. Encoded protein: CASSLWTGEGAEAFF.

Only a few counts were recorded for this clonotype. J is TRBJ1-3 and V is TRBV12-3 or TRBV12-4; D is uncertain. The germline V and J ends were trimmed by 6 bases and 5 bases, with 8 bases remaining between them. This CDR3 is 12 amino acids long. The CDR3 sequence: CASRTPRNTIYF. DNA for the CDR3: TGTGCCAGCAGAACTCCCCGAAACACCATATATTTT.

V and J are TRBV3-1 and TRBJ2-5, with unresolved D. Trimming shortened V by 8 bases and J by 5 bases, and 12 bases separated the two germline ends. The CDR3 extends over 12 amino acids. Germline V lookup: CDR1 LGHDT, CDR2 YNNKEL (reference sequence). CDR3 residues: CASGGRYETQYF. The CDR3, as DNA: TGTGCCAGCGGTGGACGATACGAGACCCAGTACTTC.

This chain uses TRBV7-3 with TRBJ2-4, with D perhaps matching TRBD1 (6 bases). Germline V CDR1 and CDR2: SGHTA, FQGTGA. The CDR3 spans 16 residues. Between the trimmed V and J ends, which lost 3 bases and 1 base, there was a span of 13 bases. CDR3 bases: TGTGCCAGCAGCTTCATACAGGGTTCGGCCAAAAACATTCAGTACTTC. It translates to CASSFIQGSAKNIQYF.

This clonotype was detected many times. The chain links TRBV5-4 to TRBJ2-3, with a weak D call TRBD2 (6 bases). Trimming left V 1 base short and J 2 bases short, with 11 bases between. CDR1 and CDR2 from the germline V gene are SGHNT and YYREEE (reference sequence). The CDR3 extends over 15 amino acids. CDR3 in DNA: TGTGCCAGCAGCTTGACGCCGGGGGTCACAGATACGCAGTATTTT. Protein: CASSLTPGVTDTQYF.

The rearrangement links TRBV28 to TRBJ2-1; D is possibly TRBD1 (5 bases). The CDR3 sequence is 17 residues long. Trimming removed 2 bases from V and 0 bases from J, with 14 bases in between. Germline V gene lookup returns CDR1 MDHEN and CDR2 SYDVKM. CDR3 protein: CASSLTLLRGSYNEQFF. In DNA, the CDR3 is TGTGCCAGCAGTTTAACGCTTTTAAGGGGCTCCTACAATGAGCAGTTCTTC.

There are a few counts of this clonotype. CDR3 sequence reads: CASSEPGALFSEAFF. Written as DNA, the CDR3 is TGTGCCAGCAGTGAACCTGGGGCGCTTTTCTCTGAAGCTTTCTTT. This chain links TRBV2 with TRBJ1-1, with a possible D match to TRBD1 (5 bases). The ends were cut back, 2 bases at V and 6 bases at J, with 16 bases in the middle. In germline, CDR1 is SNHLY, CDR2 FYNNEI. This CDR3 is 15 amino acids long.

This clonotype showed up just a few times. J is TRBJ2-1 and V is TRBV12-3 or TRBV12-4; TRBD2 matches at 11 bases. This CDR3 spans 14 amino acids. V was clipped by 6 bases and J by 4 bases; unmatched bases: 2. CDR3 sequence reads: CASSTSGGYNEQFF. The CDR3 bases are TGTGCCAGCAGCACTAGCGGGGGTTACAATGAGCAGTTCTTC.

This sequence joins TRBV7-6 and TRBJ2-3; tentatively, D is TRBD1 (9 bases). Germline CDR1 is SGHVS and CDR2 is FNYEAQ. V dropped 5 bases and J dropped 4 bases, with 19 bases sitting between them. This CDR3 is built from 16 residues. The CDR3, as DNA: TGTGCCAGCAGCCCTACAGGGGGCGGGGGGCCAGATACGCAGTATTTT. It translates to CASSPTGGGGPDTQYF.

The chain uses TRBV7-2 and TRBJ2-1; 8 nucleotides line up with TRBD2. The CDR3 is 16 residues long. The ends lost 1 base at V and 3 bases at J; junction bases unmatched: 5. Germline V gene data show CDR1 as SGHTA and CDR2 as FQGNSA. The CDR3 loop is CASSLEVAGFYNEQFF. The CDR3 DNA sequence: TGTGCCAGCAGCTTAGAAGTAGCGGGGTTCTACAATGAGCAGTTCTTC.

In its sample, this clonotype was seen many times. The gene calls are TRBV7-2 and TRBJ2-1; no definite D call. Deletions cut 3 bases from V and 5 bases from J, with 5 bases between. Germline loops: CDR1 SGHTA, CDR2 FQGNSA. This CDR3 has 12 amino acids. The CDR3 DNA reads as TGTGCCAGCAGCTTTTCTAACAATGAGCAGTTCTTC. Amino acids: CASSFSNNEQFF. Looking up the rest from reference TRBV7-2 and TRBJ2-1 gives the full variable domain: GAGVSQSPSNKVTEKGKDVELRCDPISGHTALYWYRQSLGQGLEFLIYFQGNSAPDKSGLPSDRFSAERTGGSVSTLTIQRTQQEDSAVYLCASSFSNNEQFFGPGTRLTVL.

Only a few counts were recorded for this clonotype. A read error may be the cause here, since a much bigger clone is one base away. J is TRBJ1-5 and V is TRBV7-6; D remains ambiguous. This CDR3 contains 13 residues. The V gene's germline CDR1 is SGHVS and CDR2 FNYEAQ. CDR3: CASSLDTNQPQHF. The CDR3, as DNA: TGTGCCAGCAGTTTAGACACCAATCAGCCCCAGCATTTT. Full variable domain (missing parts from reference TRBV7-6 and TRBJ1-5): GAGVSQSPRYKVTKRGQDVALRCDPISGHVSLYWYRQALGQGPEFLTYFNYEAQQDKSGLPNDRFSAERPEGSISTLTIQRTEQRDSAMYRCASSLDTNQPQHFGDGTRLSIL.

This clonotype was observed a handful of times. This chain's CDR3 is CASSPPRGRGGRDEQFF. The CDR3 nucleotides are TGCGCCAGCAGCCCTCCCCGGGGGCGGGGGGGCCGCGATGAGCAGTTCTTC. V is TRBV4-1 and J is TRBJ2-1, with 9 bases aligning to TRBD2. CDR1 is MGHRA, CDR2 YSYEKL, per germline. J lost 8 bases, V lost 4 bases, and 15 bases had no gene match. There are 17 residues in the CDR3.

This clonotype was detected ten times or more. The chain has TRBV7-2 and TRBJ2-7, with TRBD2 matching 11 bases. V was pared by 3 bases and J by 2 bases, with 0 bases of the junction left unmatched. The CDR3 covers 14 residues. Germline CDR1 is SGHTA and CDR2 is FQGNSA. The CDR3 DNA follows: TGTGCCAGCAGCTTTAGCGGGGGGGCCTACGAGCAGTACTTC. Protein: CASSFSGGAYEQYF.

This clonotype was seen a single time. Germline and junction disagree at one end, which may indicate a read error. The chain recombines TRBV12-3 or TRBV12-4 with TRBJ2-1, with 10 bases matching TRBD2. The CDR3 extends over 12 amino acids. This CDR3 is CASSLLAGVQFF. The CDR3 DNA is TGTGCCAGCAGTTTGCTAGCGGGGGTTCAGTTCTTT.

The chain has TRBV20-1 and TRBJ1-1; a weak D match, TRBD1 (5 bases). The CDR3 length is 12 residues. Trimming shortened V by 3 bases and J by 5 bases, and 10 bases separated the two germline ends. The germline V gene has CDR1 DFQATT and CDR2 SNEGSKA (reference sequence). CDR3 in DNA: TGCAGTGCTAGCATTGGGGGGACTGAAGCTTTCTTT. Translated, it gives CSASIGGTEAFF.

This clonotype was seen a few times. The chain is built from TRBV2 and TRBJ2-2; TRBD2 is a possible D gene (5 bases). Germline-derived CDR1 and CDR2 are SNHLY and FYNNEI. V gave up 3 bases and J gave up 5 bases, with 13 bases separating them. The CDR3 contains 15 residues. This CDR3 is CASSEELRGTGELFF. CDR3 nucleotides: TGTGCCAGCAGTGAGGAACTCCGAGGGACCGGGGAGCTGTTTTTT.